This TCR beta chain appears in the sequencing data of a study of blood T cell repertoires in COVID-19. The CDR3 loop spans 16 amino acids. The germline V gene has CDR1 SGHTA and CDR2 FQGNSA. J lost 4 bases, V lost 4 bases, and 9 bases had no gene match. Clones were sequenced by immunoSEQ multiplex PCR, and TCRdb holds only the in-frame ones, with some missing. The data show over 200,000 clones, with 88% seen just once and 0.99% held by the top ten. The sequencing input was peripheral blood. The V gene is TRBV7-2, the J gene TRBJ1-3; 8 bases match TRBD1. The source of this sequence is a woman aged 40 to 49 who had recovered from COVID-19. The DNA for the CDR3 is TGTGCCAGCAGCTGGGGCAGGGGGCGGACAGGAAACACCATATATTTT. Its protein is CASSWGRGRTGNTIYF.